This T cell receptor beta chain is from a study of blood T cell repertoires in COVID-19. Profiling relied on immunoSEQ multiplex PCR, and the TCRdb table lists in-frame clones only, not all of them. The sample shows a few hundred thousand clones, 92% of them seen only once. The table lists this clone with a few counts. Participants spanned ages about 18 to 95 years and resided in fewer than 30 US areas. Participants were placed into cohorts based on the clinical history they reported. Donors in Cohort 3 who had recovered were those with two negative PCRs, healthcare professional clearance, or resolution of their symptoms. V lost 2 bases, J lost 0 bases, and 12 bases lay in between. Germline loops: CDR1 SGHNT, CDR2 YYREEE (reference sequence). The length of the CDR3 is 16 residues.

The chain couples TRBV5-4 to TRBJ2-1; no reliable D call. The material sequenced was PBMCs or T cells enriched from blood (not recorded which). The clonotype comes from a woman between 25 and 40 years old who had recovered from COVID-19. CDR3 in amino acids: CASSFVKLSSYNEQFF. In nucleotides, the CDR3 is TGTGCCAGCAGCTTTGTTAAACTGAGCTCCTACAATGAGCAGTTCTTC.